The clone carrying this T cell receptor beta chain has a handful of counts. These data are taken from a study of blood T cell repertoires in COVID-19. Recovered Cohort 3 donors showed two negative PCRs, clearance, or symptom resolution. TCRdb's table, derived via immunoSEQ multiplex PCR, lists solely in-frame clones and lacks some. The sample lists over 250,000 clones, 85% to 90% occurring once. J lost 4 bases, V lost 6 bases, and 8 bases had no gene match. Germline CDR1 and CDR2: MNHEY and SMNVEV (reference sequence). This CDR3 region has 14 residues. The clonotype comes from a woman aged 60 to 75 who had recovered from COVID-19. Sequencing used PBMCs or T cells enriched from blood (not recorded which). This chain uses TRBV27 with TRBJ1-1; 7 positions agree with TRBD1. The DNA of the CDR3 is TGTGCCAGCAGGACGGGACAGCTCCCCACTGAAGCTTTCTTT. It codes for CASRTGQLPTEAFF.